This T cell receptor (beta chain) was retrieved from a study of human T cells and chemical hapten exposure. Study as a whole: Mainly, slight library volume differences in the pool made TCR yields vary.

A word on this clonotype: Its antigen is unidentified.

TCRdb reanalysed the RACE reads using MiXCR and keeps one entry per CDR3 protein. The sample lists more than 90,000 distinct CDR3 sequences, about 10% occurring once. V lost 6 bases to trimming and J lost 4 bases, with 13 bases between them. The CDR3 consists of 14 residues. Germline V CDR1 and CDR2: MNHEY, SVGEGT. Study-wide results and caveats: Controls had significantly fewer large CDR3 similarity clusters than were formed by expanded TCRs. Patch test score was positively correlated with the counts of PT1 expanded TCRs.

Documented time point: patch test 1, 2 weeks after DPC sensitization. Treatment here: therapeutic diphenylcyclopropenone sensitization with weekly scalp DPC. Prior to application of each patch test, blood was drawn. The input for sequencing was whole blood, taken in connection with sensitization to the hapten diphenylcyclopropenone (DPC). V gene TRBV6-2 or TRBV6-3 combines with J gene TRBJ2-1; D ambiguous. The receptor's source is a man in his forties or fifties with alopecia areata. Some clones in this sample may be carry-over from other donors' samples. CDR3 DNA sequence: TGTGCCAGCAGCTGGGCGGACCTTTACAATGAGCAGTTCTTC. Its protein product is CASSWADLYNEQFF.